This T cell receptor (beta chain) appears in the sequencing data of a study of CD8 T cells in ankylosing spondylitis. From the 5' RACE reads, TCRdb called clonotypes with MiXCR, one entry per CDR3 protein. This sample has 150,000 to 200,000 distinct CDR3 sequences, with about 9.9% found just once. Remarks on this clonotype: Antigen specificity is unknown.

Germline lookup yields CDR1 KGHDR and CDR2 SFDVKD. The CDR3 length is 14 residues. The ends lost 11 bases at V and 0 bases at J; junction bases unmatched: 4. Study results and limitations: Disease-linked clones reportedly showed significant enrichment in matched ankylosing spondylitis synovial fluid. Certain motif variants had earlier appeared in reactive arthritis synovial fluid and blood.

This receptor was identified in a male donor with ankylosing spondylitis or in good health (not recorded which). The V call is TRBV24-1, the J call TRBJ2-1, with 9 bases lining up with TRBD1. Sequenced input: blood, either unsorted or a sorted T cell fraction (not recorded which). The CDR3 loop is CAIGTGNSYNEQFF. CDR3 in DNA: TGTGCCATCGGGACAGGGAACTCCTACAATGAGCAGTTCTTC.